Listed here are 23 T cell receptor beta chains from one sample, sequenced in a study of neurological immune-mediated disorders (dated by TCRdb to about 2019). Reading the label with the study, this specimen's time point is: technical triplicate 2. Libraries came from 5' RACE. Sequencing took place on an Illumina HiSeq 2500. The public reads were quality trimmed at Q25 with fastp and then assembled into clones with MiXCR by TCRdb, keeping productive beta chains. Under each unique CDR3 protein, matching rows form one entry showing the most common genes and DNA. Present in this sample are about 59,000 distinct CDR3 sequences, approximately 25% of which were seen just once. The leading ten clones occupy 3.5% to 5.5% of the sample. Sequenced material: PBMCs. Receptor source: a man aged 55 to 70 with HTLV-1-associated myelopathy (HAM/TSP).

This clonotype was detected many times. This rearrangement joins TRBV28 to TRBJ2-1; TRBD2 matches at 9 bases. The CDR3 covers 16 residues. Germline-derived CDR1 and CDR2 are MDHEN and SYDVKM. J was trimmed by 4 bases and V by 3 bases; bases with no gene match: 7. In nucleotides, the CDR3 is TGTGCCAGCAGTTTCGGGCTAGCGGGACCATACAATGAGCAGTTCTTC. Translation gives CASSFGLAGPYNEQFF.

This clonotype was seen repeatedly, ten times or more. V is TRBV29-1 and J is TRBJ1-1; TRBD1 is a possible D gene (5 bases). CDR1 and CDR2 (germline): SQVTM, ANQGSEA. Trimming took 5 bases from V and 5 from J, leaving 15 bases between them. The length of the CDR3 is 13 residues. In DNA form, the CDR3 reads TGCAGCGTTCTTCTGGGGGTCTGGACTGAAGCTTTCTTT. It is translated as CSVLLGVWTEAFF. The full variable domain, its missing parts supplied by reference TRBV29-1 and TRBJ1-1, is SAVISQKPSRDICQRGTSLTIQCQVDSQVTMMFWYRQQPGQSLTLIATANQGSEATYESGFVIDKFPISRPNLTFSTLTVSNMSPEDSSIYLCSVLLGVWTEAFFGQGTRLTVV.

This clonotype was recorded at least ten times. The CDR3 region has the DNA TGTGCCAGCAGCTTAGTGCTGACAGGGAAGAATCCCTACGAGCAGTACTTC. Protein: CASSLVLTGKNPYEQYF. V is TRBV7-2 and J is TRBJ2-7, with 7 positions matching TRBD1. Germline CDR1 and CDR2: SGHTA and FQGNSA. V lost 1 base, J lost 2 bases, and 11 bases stayed unmatched. The CDR3 runs to 17 residues.

This clonotype was seen many times. This chain connects TRBV28 to TRBJ1-2; 7 bases match TRBD1. The trim removed 5 bases at V and 1 base at J, leaving 7 bases unmatched. CDR3 length: 15 amino acids. CDR1 and CDR2 from the germline V gene are MDHEN and SYDVKM. CDR3 residues: CASSLTGRDNYGYTF. CDR3 sequence (DNA): TGTGCCAGCAGTCTGACAGGGCGTGATAACTATGGCTACACCTTC.

This clonotype appeared many times. The chain couples TRBV27 to TRBJ2-5, with 7 bases matching TRBD2. This CDR3 comprises 14 residues. With V trimmed by 3 bases and J by 4 bases, 5 bases remained unmatched. Germline CDR1 is MNHEY and CDR2 is SMNVEV (reference sequence). The CDR3 region is CASSFEGGAETQYF. Here the CDR3 DNA reads TGTGCCAGCAGTTTCGAGGGAGGGGCAGAGACCCAGTACTTC.

This clonotype was seen repeatedly, ten times or more. The J gene is TRBJ2-1, the V gene TRBV5-1, with TRBD2 identical over 9 bases. The CDR3 contains 16 residues. Germline V CDR1 and CDR2: SGHRS, YFSETQ. With 5 bases clipped from V and 6 bases from J, the junction kept 12 bases outside the gene matches. CDR3 protein: CASRSGKAGGPNEQFF. The CDR3 DNA reads as TGCGCCAGCAGGTCGGGCAAGGCGGGAGGGCCCAATGAGCAGTTCTTC.

This clonotype was counted many times. This chain links TRBV6-2 or TRBV6-3 with TRBJ2-5, with D uncertain. V was cut by 7 bases and J by 10 bases, with 13 bases left in between. The CDR3 has 11 residues. Germline V CDR1 and CDR2: MNHEY, SVGEGT. Here the CDR3 DNA reads TGTGCCAGCACCCAGAGACGGATCCAGTACTTC. This encodes CASTQRRIQYF.

This clonotype was recorded many times. This chain links TRBV28 with TRBJ2-3, with D possibly being TRBD2 (6 bases). Germline loops: CDR1 MDHEN, CDR2 SYDVKM. The CDR3 totals 15 residues. With 1 base removed from V and 0 bases from J, the gap between germline ends came to 8 bases. Written as DNA, the CDR3 is TGTGCCAGCAGTTTATCGGGGACTAGCACAGATACGCAGTATTTT. Protein product: CASSLSGTSTDTQYF.

This clonotype was detected ten times or more. The rearrangement joins TRBV7-9 to TRBJ2-5; D is unresolved. Germline CDR1 is SEHNR and CDR2 is FQNEAQ (reference sequence). Deletions cut 4 bases from V and 3 bases from J, with 12 bases between. CDR3 length equals 14 residues. The CDR3 is CASSSPPREETQYF. The DNA for the CDR3 is TGTGCCAGCAGCTCCCCTCCTCGGGAAGAGACCCAGTACTTC.

The J gene is TRBJ2-3, the V gene TRBV12-3 or TRBV12-4; the D call may be TRBD1 or TRBD2 (5 bases each). V was trimmed by 8 bases and J by 2 bases, leaving 14 bases between them. The length of the CDR3 is 14 residues. The CDR3 DNA reads as TGTGCCAGCGGACCGGGGCTGAACACAGATACGCAGTATTTT. Translation: CASGPGLNTDTQYF.

With regard to this clonotype: At one boundary the junction diverges from the germline segment, which might be a read error. The chain recombines TRBV14 with TRBJ2-3; 8 bases fit TRBD2. Germline V gene sequence: CDR1 SGHDN, CDR2 FVKESK. This CDR3 is 17 amino acids long. CDR3 coding DNA: TGTGCCAGCAGCCAAGATGACGTCGGGAGGGAACCAGATATGCAGTATTTT. Its protein product is CASSQDDVGREPDMQYF.

This clonotype occurred many times. The chain employs TRBV28 and TRBJ2-7; D is perhaps TRBD2 (5 bases). Germline V lookup: CDR1 MDHEN, CDR2 SYDVKM. Trimming removed 10 bases from V and 0 bases from J, with 16 bases in between. The CDR3 sequence is 14 residues long. The CDR3 DNA reads TGTGCCACTATCGGGGTCCCGACCTCCTACGAGCAGTACTTC. It codes for CATIGVPTSYEQYF.

This clonotype has ten or more counts. In nucleotides, the CDR3 is TGTGCCAGCTCGACGACTAGCAAGAACACCGGGGAGCTGTTTTTT. Its protein product is CASSTTSKNTGELFF. The chain carries TRBV18 and TRBJ2-2; 7 positions match TRBD2. This CDR3 is 15 amino acids long. The junction had 5 bases not matched to a gene; V was cut back by 6 bases and J by 1 base. Germline V gene lookup returns CDR1 KGHSH and CDR2 LQKENI.

The rearrangement links TRBV6-4 to TRBJ2-3; D uncertain. The length of the CDR3 is 13 residues. The V gene lost 0 bases and the J gene lost 8 bases, with 9 bases spanning the gap. The V gene's germline CDR1 is MRHNA and CDR2 SNTAGT. CDR3 DNA: TGTGCCAGCAGTGACTCGATAGAAACTACGCAGTATTTT. This sequence encodes CASSDSIETTQYF.

This clonotype was recorded at least ten times. The CDR3 nucleotides are TGTGCCAGCAGCTTAGAGACCCACTACAATGAGCAGTTCTTC. It translates to CASSLETHYNEQFF. This chain uses TRBV7-9 with TRBJ2-1; D ambiguous. V was trimmed by 1 base and J by 3 bases, leaving 7 bases between them. CDR1 SEHNR and CDR2 FQNEAQ come from the germline V gene (reference sequence). The CDR3 length is 14 residues.

This clonotype was detected many times. This chain joins TRBV7-2 and TRBJ1-1, with a tentative D call TRBD1 (6 bases). The CDR3 runs 15 residues. Trimming cost V 4 bases and J 2 bases, with 14 bases left between them. CDR1 and CDR2 (germline): SGHTA, FQGNSA. CDR3 bases: TGTGCCAGCAGCTCCCGAGGGGGAGCCAACACTGAAGCTTTCTTT. Translation: CASSSRGGANTEAFF.

V gene TRBV12-3 or TRBV12-4 combines with J gene TRBJ2-2; D call uncertain. V lost 7 bases, J lost 1 base, and 13 bases lay in between. The CDR3 consists of 15 residues. CDR3 in amino acids: CASTSPGGNTGELFF. In DNA, the CDR3 is TGTGCCAGCACGTCGCCCGGCGGGAACACCGGGGAGCTGTTTTTT.

Concerning this clonotype: Compared with germline, one end of the junction differs, possibly owing to a read error. The CDR3 bases are TGTGCCATCAGCCGACGGTCGGCGGACGAGCAGTACTTC. This encodes CAISRRSADEQYF. The J gene is TRBJ2-7, the V gene TRBV7-3; no clear D gene. The CDR3 length is 13 residues. The germline gives CDR1 SGHTA, CDR2 FQGTGA.

This clonotype was seen at least ten times. The genes are TRBV5-1 and TRBJ2-7, with D perhaps being TRBD1 or TRBD2 (5 bases each). V lost 3 bases and J 2 bases, leaving 12 bases between the germline ends. The CDR3 extends over 14 amino acids. Per the germline V gene, CDR1 is SGHRS and CDR2 is YFSETQ. CDR3 sequence: CASSSGTAAYEQYF. The CDR3 DNA sequence: TGCGCCAGCAGCTCCGGGACGGCGGCCTACGAGCAGTACTTC.

This clonotype was seen just once. The J gene is TRBJ2-5, the V gene TRBV14, with 8 bases identical to TRBD2. CDR3 length: 15 amino acids. V lost 4 bases, J lost 5 bases, and 9 bases stayed unmatched. Germline CDR1 reads SGHDN; CDR2 reads FVKESK. Here the CDR3 reads CASSPREGGRETQYF. The CDR3 DNA follows: TGTGCCAGCAGCCCTCGGGAGGGAGGCCGCGAGACCCAGTACTTC. Full variable domain (remainder filled in from reference TRBV14 and TRBJ2-5): EAGVTQFPSHSVIEKGQTVTLRCDPISGHDNLYWYRRVMGKEIKFLLHFVKESKQDESGMPNNRFLAERTGGTYSTLKVQPAELEDSGVYFCASSPREGGRETQYFGPGTRLLVL.

This clonotype was observed a single time. The chain is built from TRBV5-1 and TRBJ2-1; D is undetermined. The V end lost 1 base, the J end lost 9 bases, and 8 bases lay between the germline ends. The CDR3 is 12 amino acids. The V gene's germline CDR1 is SGHRS and CDR2 YFSETQ. CDR3 nucleotide sequence: TGCGCCAGCAGCTTGACAGTGGCTGAGCAGTTCTTC. Encoded protein: CASSLTVAEQFF. Looking up the rest from reference TRBV5-1 and TRBJ2-1 gives the full variable domain: KAGVTQTPRYLIKTRGQQVTLSCSPISGHRSVSWYQQTPGQGLQFLFEYFSETQRNKGNFPGRFSGRQFSNSRSEMNVSTLELGDSALYLCASSLTVAEQFFGPGTRLTVL.

This clonotype has just a few counts. The chain is built from TRBV7-2 and TRBJ2-3, with 7 bases lining up with TRBD2. J lost 3 bases, V lost 5 bases, and 8 bases had no gene match. The CDR3 covers 15 residues. Germline V gene data show CDR1 as SGHTA and CDR2 as FQGNSA. CDR3: CASSAWEGMTDTQYF. The CDR3 region has the DNA TGTGCCAGCAGCGCCTGGGAGGGGATGACAGATACGCAGTATTTT.

This clonotype was counted ten times or more. This chain joins TRBV5-1 and TRBJ2-7; D is perhaps TRBD1 or TRBD2 (5 bases each). Germline lookup yields CDR1 SGHRS and CDR2 YFSETQ. The ends were cut back, 0 bases at V and 2 bases at J, with 15 bases in the middle. The CDR3 loop spans 16 amino acids. CDR3 sequence: CASSLASGRVPYEQYF. DNA for the CDR3: TGCGCCAGCAGCTTGGCCAGCGGCAGGGTCCCCTACGAGCAGTACTTC. Full variable domain (remainder filled in from reference TRBV5-1 and TRBJ2-7): KAGVTQTPRYLIKTRGQQVTLSCSPISGHRSVSWYQQTPGQGLQFLFEYFSETQRNKGNFPGRFSGRQFSNSRSEMNVSTLELGDSALYLCASSLASGRVPYEQYFGPGTRLTVT.